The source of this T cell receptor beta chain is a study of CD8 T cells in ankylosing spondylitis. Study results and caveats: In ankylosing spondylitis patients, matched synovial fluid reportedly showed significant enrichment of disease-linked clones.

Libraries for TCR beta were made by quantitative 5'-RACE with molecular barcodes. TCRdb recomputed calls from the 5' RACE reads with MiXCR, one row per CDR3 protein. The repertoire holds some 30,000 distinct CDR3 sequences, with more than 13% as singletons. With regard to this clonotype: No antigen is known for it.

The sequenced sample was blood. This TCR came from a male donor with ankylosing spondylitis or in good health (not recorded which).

This chain's CDR3 is CASSEAAGYTGELFF. The CDR3 DNA reads as TGTGCCAGCAGTGAGGCCGCAGGGTACACCGGGGAGCTGTTTTTT. V is TRBV2 and J is TRBJ2-2, with D possibly TRBD1 on 5 matching bases. Germline V lookup: CDR1 SNHLY, CDR2 FYNNEI. This CDR3 comprises 15 residues. V was clipped by 3 bases and J by 3 bases, with 11 bases between them.